Listed here are 2 T cell receptor beta chains from one sample, sequenced in a study of beta chain features in type 1 diabetes. cDNA synthesis used the whole RNA isolate, giving expressed TCRB sequences. Method: immunoSEQ multiplex PCR; TCRdb's copy keeps in-frame clones and lacks some. The table includes approximately 150,000 clones, about 9.4% detected once. Specimen: naive CD4+ T cells from blood. The receptors stem from a man in his late teens or twenties in good health.

The chain couples TRBV28 to TRBJ1-2, with D unclear. The germline V gene has CDR1 MDHEN and CDR2 SYDVKM. The CDR3 spans 15 residues. Trimming stripped 5 bases from V and 4 bases from J, with 17 bases between. The chain's CDR3 is CASSILSGITYGYTF. CDR3 DNA: TGTGCCAGCAGTATCCTATCGGGGATTACCTATGGCTACACCTTC.

The sample holds a few counts of this clone. The V and J genes are TRBV5-1 and TRBJ2-3, with TRBD2 matching over 7 bases. The V gene's germline CDR1 is SGHRS and CDR2 YFSETQ. J gave up 2 bases and V 0 bases, and 3 bases lay outside the gene matches. The CDR3 runs 15 residues. CDR3 sequence: CASSLESGVTDTQYF. The DNA of the CDR3 is TGCGCCAGCAGCTTGGAAAGCGGGGTCACAGATACGCAGTATTTT.